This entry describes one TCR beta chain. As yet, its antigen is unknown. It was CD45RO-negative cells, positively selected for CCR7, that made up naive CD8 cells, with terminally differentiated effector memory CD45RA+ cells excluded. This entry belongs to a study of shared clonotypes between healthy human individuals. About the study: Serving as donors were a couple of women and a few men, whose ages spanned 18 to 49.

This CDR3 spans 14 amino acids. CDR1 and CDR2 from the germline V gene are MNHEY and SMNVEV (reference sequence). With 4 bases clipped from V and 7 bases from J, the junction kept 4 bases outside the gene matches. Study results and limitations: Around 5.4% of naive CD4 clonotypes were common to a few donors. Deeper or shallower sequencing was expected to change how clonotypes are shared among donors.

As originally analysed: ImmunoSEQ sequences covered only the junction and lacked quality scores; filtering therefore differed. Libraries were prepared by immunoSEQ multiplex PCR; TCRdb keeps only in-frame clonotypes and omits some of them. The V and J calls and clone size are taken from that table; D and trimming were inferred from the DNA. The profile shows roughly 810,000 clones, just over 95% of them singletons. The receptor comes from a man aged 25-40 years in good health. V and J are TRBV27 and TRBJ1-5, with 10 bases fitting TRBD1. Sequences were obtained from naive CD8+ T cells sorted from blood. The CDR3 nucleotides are TGTGCCAGCAGTTACAGGGACAGGGGACAGCCCCAGCATTTT. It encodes CASSYRDRGQPQHF.